The present entry profiles one T cell receptor (beta chain) with its context. Its antigen is undetermined. The CDR3 extends over 17 amino acids. Trimming took 6 bases from V and 0 from J; bases not matched to a gene: 3. Germline V gives CDR1 SNHLY, CDR2 FYNNEI. Profiling relied on immunoSEQ multiplex PCR, and the TCRdb table lists in-frame clones only, not all of them. The sample lists some 100,000 clones, roughly 97% occurring once. The data are from a study of siplizumab effects on memory and regulatory T cells. Study-level points and caveats: The naive T cell population seemed more diverse than memory cells and seemed a major contributor to the alloresponse. There were only a minor fraction of alloreactive clones that mapped to unstimulated subsets. It was not possible to assign a naive or memory phenotype to roughly 80-97% of proliferating CD4+ or CD8+ clones. In controls, under 30% of mappable alloreactive CD4+ clones were Treg-derived on average, versus just under 70% with siplizumab.

This TCR derives from a human donor in good health. The specimen sequenced was naive CD4+ T cells sorted from blood. The J gene is TRBJ2-6, the V gene TRBV2; TRBD1 aligns across 12 bases. CDR3 protein: CASRGTGGYSGANVLTF. The CDR3 bases are TGTGCCAGCAGAGGGACAGGGGGCTACTCTGGGGCCAACGTCCTGACTTTC.